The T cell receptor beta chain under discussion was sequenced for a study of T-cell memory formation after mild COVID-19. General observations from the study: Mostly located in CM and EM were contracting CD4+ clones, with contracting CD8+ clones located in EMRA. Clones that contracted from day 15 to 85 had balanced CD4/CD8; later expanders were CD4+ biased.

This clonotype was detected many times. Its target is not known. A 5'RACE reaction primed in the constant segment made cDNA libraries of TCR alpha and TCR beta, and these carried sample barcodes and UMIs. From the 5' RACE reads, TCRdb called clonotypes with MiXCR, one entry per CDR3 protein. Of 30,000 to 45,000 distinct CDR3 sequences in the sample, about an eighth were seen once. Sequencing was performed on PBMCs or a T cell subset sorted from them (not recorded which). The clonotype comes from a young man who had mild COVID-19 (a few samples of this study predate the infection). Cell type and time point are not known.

The CDR3 reads CASGLGSSYNSPLHF. The CDR3 nucleotides are TGCGCCAGCGGTCTGGGGAGCTCCTATAATTCACCCCTCCACTTT. V usage is TRBV4-1 and J usage is TRBJ1-6; D gene uncertain. The CDR3 covers 15 residues. Trimming shortened V by 8 bases and J by 0 bases, and 11 bases separated the two germline ends. Germline V gene sequence: CDR1 MGHRA, CDR2 YSYEKL.